These 9 T cell receptor beta chains share one sample of origin, sequenced in a study of cytomegalovirus exposure and HLA in healthy donors. The primer mix had 60 Vbeta and 13 Jbeta primers. Libraries were prepared by immunoSEQ multiplex PCR; TCRdb keeps only in-frame clonotypes and omits some of them. Here the sample spans around 80,000 clones, over 70% being singletons. Sequenced material: PBMCs. The receptors come from a young man in good health and CMV-seropositive.

The chain combines TRBV18 with TRBJ2-7, with 8 bases identical to TRBD2. V gave up 6 bases and J gave up 0 bases; unmatched junction bases: 4. The CDR3 sequence is 14 residues long. Germline V gives CDR1 KGHSH, CDR2 LQKENI. This CDR3 reads CASSQLAASYEQYF. The CDR3 DNA sequence: TGTGCCAGCTCGCAACTAGCGGCCTCCTACGAGCAGTACTTC.

The rearrangement uses TRBV6-5 and TRBJ1-1; possible D gene TRBD1, 6 bases. CDR1 MNHEY and CDR2 SVGAGI come from the germline V gene. The CDR3 is made up of 13 amino acids. V was clipped by 0 bases and J by 9 bases, with 11 bases between them. The CDR3 nucleotides read TGTGCCAGCAGTTACTCGGAAGGACAGAAAGCTTTCTTT. This gives the protein CASSYSEGQKAFF.

Note on this clone: Compared with germline, one end of the junction differs, possibly owing to a read error. V is TRBV6-6 and J is TRBJ1-1, with D perhaps TRBD1 (5 bases). The CDR3 totals 13 residues. The germline CDR1 and CDR2 sequences are MNHNY and SVGAGI (reference sequence). The CDR3 spells CASRRQQNTEAFF. In DNA, the CDR3 is TGTGCCAGCAGGAGACAGCAGAACACTGAAGCTTTTTTT.

This rearrangement joins TRBV5-8 to TRBJ2-7; D unresolved. Between the trimmed V and J ends, which lost 2 bases and 7 bases, there was a span of 10 bases. This CDR3 comprises 12 residues. Germline CDR1 SGHTS, CDR2 YDEGEE. This chain's CDR3 is CASSFATWEQYF. In DNA, the CDR3 is TGTGCCAGCAGCTTTGCAACTTGGGAGCAGTACTTC.

The chain combines TRBV7-8 with TRBJ2-7, with TRBD2 matching 10 bases. The V gene's germline CDR1 is SGHVS and CDR2 FQNEAQ. V shed 4 bases, J shed 7 bases, and the junction held 10 bases outside the gene matches. The CDR3 extends over 15 amino acids. Here the CDR3 reads CASSSLRLAGGEQYF. Written as DNA, the CDR3 is TGTGCCAGCAGCTCCCTTCGTTTAGCGGGAGGAGAGCAGTACTTC. The whole variable domain, remainder taken from reference TRBV7-8 and TRBJ2-7, is GAGVSQSPRYKVAKRGQDVALRCDPISGHVSLFWYQQALGQGPEFLTYFQNEAQLDKSGLPSDRFFAERPEGSVSTLKIQRTQQEDSAVYLCASSSLRLAGGEQYFGPGTRLTVT.

This chain uses TRBV6-1 with TRBJ1-1; the D is unclear. V was cut by 2 bases and J by 0 bases, with 7 bases left in between. Germline values: CDR1 MNHNS, CDR2 SASEGT. The CDR3 runs to 14 residues. As DNA, the CDR3 is TGTGCCAGCAGTGAATCTTTCCTGAACACTGAAGCTTTCTTT. This translates into CASSESFLNTEAFF.

The chain is built from TRBV11-2 and TRBJ2-3; 8 bases agree with TRBD1. CDR1 is SGHAT and CDR2 is FQNNGV in the germline V gene. V was clipped by 5 bases and J by 1 base; unmatched bases: 5. The CDR3 loop spans 15 amino acids. This CDR3 is CASSPQGVGTDTQYF. DNA for the CDR3: TGTGCCAGCAGCCCACAGGGGGTCGGCACAGATACGCAGTATTTT.

J is TRBJ2-5 and V is TRBV6-5; the match to TRBD1 covers 8 bases. V shed 0 bases and J 1 base; nucleotides not matched to a gene: 4. CDR3 length: 16 residues. Germline CDR1 MNHEY, CDR2 SVGAGI. The CDR3 nucleotides read TGTGCCAGCAGTTACTCTCCAGGGGGCTTCCAAGAGACCCAGTACTTC. As protein: CASSYSPGGFQETQYF.

The chain uses TRBV11-2 and TRBJ2-5, with a weak D call TRBD1 (5 bases). This CDR3 has 15 residues. Germline V CDR1 and CDR2: SGHAT, FQNNGV. The V gene lost 0 bases and the J gene lost 5 bases, with 13 bases spanning the gap. The CDR3 DNA reads as TGTGCCAGCAGCTTAGATCAGGGCTGGCGGGAGACCCAGTACTTC. Its protein product is CASSLDQGWRETQYF.